Following are 15 T cell receptor beta chains from one sample sequenced in a study of blood T cell repertoires in COVID-19. TCRdb's table, derived via immunoSEQ multiplex PCR, lists solely in-frame clones and lacks some. The data hold a few hundred thousand clones, with 84% observed a single time. The sequenced material came from peripheral blood. The receptors stem from a man aged 50 or older with active or convalescent COVID-19.

This rearrangement joins TRBV4-1 to TRBJ2-2; D not certain. The germline V and J ends were trimmed by 4 bases and 7 bases, with 10 bases remaining between them. The CDR3 extends over 13 amino acids. Germline assignment: CDR1 MGHRA and CDR2 YSYEKL. The CDR3 DNA follows: TGCGCCAGCAGCCCCGCTTCTAGCGGGGAGCTGTTTTTT. Amino acid sequence: CASSPASSGELFF.

In this sample, this clone turned up a few times. The chain combines TRBV3-1 (or the pseudogene TRBV3-2) with TRBJ1-3, with unresolved D. V was trimmed by 1 base and J by 0 bases, leaving 4 bases between them. This CDR3 is built from 14 residues. Per germline, CDR1 LGHDT and CDR2 YNNKEL (reference sequence). CDR3: CASSQGRSGNTIYF. CDR3 nucleotide sequence: TGTGCCAGCAGCCAAGGTCGCTCTGGAAACACCATATATTTT.

In regard to this clone: The same CDR3 arises from other DNA sequences in this sample as well. The chain is built from TRBV18 and TRBJ2-6; D may be TRBD1 (5 bases). V lost 2 bases, J lost 0 bases, and 5 bases lay in between. CDR1 is KGHSH and CDR2 is LQKENI in the germline V gene. CDR3 length equals 15 residues. CDR3 loop: CASSPRGSGANVLTF. The CDR3 coding sequence is TGTGCCAGCTCACCAAGGGGCTCTGGGGCCAACGTCCTGACTTTC.

V gene TRBV2 combines with J gene TRBJ1-2; tentatively, D is TRBD1 (5 bases). CDR3 length equals 15 residues. Between the trimmed V and J ends, which lost 5 bases and 7 bases, there was a span of 20 bases. The germline V gene has CDR1 SNHLY and CDR2 FYNNEI. DNA for the CDR3: TGTGCCAGCAGTCCTGGACTAACAGCGGGGGTTGGCTACACCTTC. Its translation: CASSPGLTAGVGYTF.

The rearrangement joins TRBV7-3 to TRBJ1-5; D remains unclear. The V and J ends lost 0 bases and 6 bases respectively, with 6 bases between them. The germline V gene has CDR1 SGHTA and CDR2 FQGTGA. This CDR3 is built from 13 residues. This CDR3 reads CASSLTLSQPQHF. The CDR3 nucleotides read TGTGCCAGCAGCTTAACCCTAAGTCAGCCCCAGCATTTT.

V usage is TRBV28 and J usage is TRBJ2-3, with TRBD1 identical over 7 bases. Trimming at V came to 4 bases and at J to 3 bases, leaving 22 bases not matched to a gene. The CDR3 has 20 amino acids. CDR1 MDHEN and CDR2 SYDVKM come from the germline V gene. The CDR3, as DNA: TGTGCCAGCAGTTCGTACCCCTTACTACCGACAGGGAGTATAACAGATACGCAGTATTTT. Residues: CASSSYPLLPTGSITDTQYF.

The rearrangement uses TRBV21-1 and TRBJ1-5; no check of the table's D call, TRBD1, against the DNA was made. TRBV21-1 corresponds to a pseudogene. This CDR3 contains 17 residues. CDR3 protein: CASSKAEDRGVFQPQHF. The DNA for the CDR3 is TGTGCCAGCAGCAAAGCGGAGGACAGGGGAGTTTTCCAGCCCCAGCATTTT.

The chain combines TRBV27 with TRBJ2-4; 16 nucleotides match TRBD2. Looked up from germline, CDR1 is MNHEY and CDR2 is SMNVEV (reference sequence). This CDR3 is 17 amino acids long. V lost 5 bases, J lost 6 bases, and 7 bases stayed unmatched. The CDR3 DNA follows: TGTGCCAGCAGTGGGACTAGCGGGAGGGCAGGTGGAAACATTCAGTACTTC. Translation: CASSGTSGRAGGNIQYF.

The gene calls are TRBV3-1 (or the pseudogene TRBV3-2) and TRBJ2-5; TRBD2 matches at 11 bases. The CDR3 covers 17 residues. Per germline, CDR1 LGHDT and CDR2 YNNKEL (reference sequence). V shed 5 bases and J 1 base; nucleotides not matched to a gene: 9. The CDR3 region is CASSTTSGRGGQETQYF. Written as DNA, the CDR3 is TGTGCCAGCAGCACTACTAGCGGGAGAGGAGGCCAAGAGACCCAGTACTTC.

The gene calls are TRBV19 and TRBJ1-2; TRBD1 matches 9 bases. This CDR3 is built from 15 residues. Per germline, CDR1 LNHDA and CDR2 SQIVND (reference sequence). V gave up 5 bases and J gave up 5 bases; unmatched junction bases: 9. The CDR3 sequence: CASSHLGTGHYGYTF. The CDR3 nucleotides are TGTGCCAGTAGTCACCTCGGGACAGGGCATTATGGCTACACCTTC.

This sequence joins TRBV7-2 and TRBJ2-1; D is perhaps TRBD1 (5 bases). The V end lost 5 bases, the J end lost 7 bases, and 9 bases lay between the germline ends. Germline assignment: CDR1 SGHTA and CDR2 FQGNSA. The CDR3 loop spans 12 amino acids. CDR3 nucleotide sequence: TGTGCCAGCAGCCCACAGGTTAATGAGCAGTTCTTC. Protein sequence: CASSPQVNEQFF.

A note on this clone: The junction departs from germline at one end; a sequencing error may be responsible. V is TRBV28 and J is TRBJ2-7, with a weak D call TRBD2 (6 bases). CDR3 size: 12 residues. Germline CDR1 and CDR2: MDHEN and SYDVKM. The CDR3 coding sequence is TGTGCCAGCGCCCGTACATCGGCGGGCGGGAATTTC. Translating gives CASARTSAGGNF.

This chain uses TRBV10-3 with TRBJ2-1; 12 bases agree with TRBD2. Germline V CDR1 and CDR2: ENHRY, SYGVKD. The CDR3 totals 16 residues. V shed 5 bases and J 6 bases; nucleotides not matched to a gene: 8. In DNA, the CDR3 is TGTGCCATCAGTCCCCTGACTAGCGGGGGAGGCAATGAGCAGTTCTTC. Its translation is CAISPLTSGGGNEQFF.

The chain uses TRBV6-5 and TRBJ2-7; TRBD2 might be the D (5 bases). The germline V gene encodes CDR1 MNHEY and CDR2 SVGAGI. CDR3 size: 14 residues. V gave up 6 bases and J gave up 3 bases, with 15 bases separating them. The CDR3 coding sequence is TGTGCCAGCAGCAGGACTGGCGGAATCTACGAGCAGTACTTC. Encoded protein: CASSRTGGIYEQYF.

The chain has TRBV19 and TRBJ1-3, with D perhaps matching TRBD1 (5 bases). CDR1 and CDR2 from the germline V gene are LNHDA and SQIVND (reference sequence). CDR3 length equals 15 residues. V dropped 5 bases and J dropped 5 bases, with 16 bases sitting between them. The CDR3 here is CASSLIGAERNTIYF. Here the CDR3 DNA reads TGTGCCAGTAGTCTAATAGGGGCCGAACGAAACACCATATATTTT.